This TCR beta chain is from a study of blood T cell repertoires in COVID-19. Study information: The United States, Italy and Spain were the sources of the acute and convalescent COVID-19 samples. T cells, B-cell-depleted T cells, or PBMCs provided the cDNA or gDNA that served as material.

The ends lost 2 bases at V and 4 bases at J; junction bases unmatched: 4. Germline lookup yields CDR1 GTSNPN and CDR2 SVGIG (reference sequence). The CDR3 has 14 amino acids. In the original analysis: Amplification with reference gene primers provided the estimates of nucleated cell counts. Repertoires were generated with immunoSEQ multiplex PCR, while TCRdb's copy carries only in-frame clones and drops some. That table gives V, J and clone size, and the DNA gave D and trimming. This table holds 180,000 or so clones, around 82% found once. Sequences were obtained from peripheral blood. This TCR derives from a man aged 60 to 75 who had recovered from COVID-19. The chain uses TRBV30 and TRBJ1-3, with TRBD1 matching 8 bases. DNA for the CDR3: TGTGCCTGGAGTCAGGGGGCGCAAGGAAACACCATATATTTT. Translation gives CAWSQGAQGNTIYF.